A selection of T cell receptor beta chains follows, all from one sample in a study of blood T cell repertoires in COVID-19. TCRdb's table, derived via immunoSEQ multiplex PCR, lists solely in-frame clones and lacks some. Seen here are over 200,000 clones, 80% to 90% observed once, and the top ten hold 1.5% to 2%. Sequenced: PBMCs or T cells enriched from blood (not recorded which). All receptors come from a woman aged 45 to 65 who had recovered from COVID-19. CDR3s include the opening cysteine and the closing phenylalanine or tryptophan. The D gene is left open where the match is weak. Size tells how often a clone was seen (once, few, many) or the class of an expanded clone, and some rows leave it out.

>TRBV3-1/TRBV3-2|TRBJ2-7|TRBD2|once
TGTGCCAGCAGCCTGCGGAGCGGGAGGGTCTCCTACGAGCAGTACTTC
CASSLRSGRVSYEQYF
>TRBV11-2|TRBJ1-2|-|-
TGTGCCAGCAGCTTAGAGGGAGGGGTGGGCTATGGCTACACCTTC
CASSLEGGVGYGYTF
>TRBV7-9|TRBJ2-1|-|-
TGTGCCAGCAGCCCCGGACCGGGGAGCTCCTACAATGAGCAGTTCTTC
CASSPGPGSSYNEQFF
>TRBV7-9|TRBJ2-7|TRBD1|-
TGTGCCAGCAGCGAGGGACAGGGGGCGCTTAACGAGCAGTACTTC
CASSEGQGALNEQYF
>TRBV6-5|TRBJ1-1|-|-
TGTGCCAGCAGTTCCAGGGGCACTGAAGCTTTCTTT
CASSSRGTEAFF
>TRBV19|TRBJ1-1|-|once
TGTGCCAGTAGCCAGGACACCGTCAACACTGAAGCTTTCTTT
CASSQDTVNTEAFF
>TRBV7-9|TRBJ1-4|-|-
TGTGCCAGCAGTCTCAATGAAAAACTGTTTTTT
CASSLNEKLFF
>TRBV7-9|TRBJ2-7|TRBD1|-
TGTGCCAGCAGCTTGAGGACAGGGGGTTCCTACGAGCAGTACTTC
CASSLRTGGSYEQYF
>TRBV28|TRBJ2-7|TRBD2|-
TGTGCCAGCAGTTTAGGACTAGCTTACGAGCAGTACTTC
CASSLGLAYEQYF
>TRBV27|TRBJ1-1|-|once
TGTGCCAGCAGTGAACTCACAGGGTACCGGACTGAAGCTTTCTTT
CASSELTGYRTEAFF
>TRBV19|TRBJ2-5|TRBD2|-
TGTGCCAGTAGTATTCGACTAGCGGGAGGGGAGACCCAGTACTTC
CASSIRLAGGETQYF
>TRBV10-1|TRBJ2-3|-|-
TGCGCCAGCAGTGGGACAGTAACAGATACGCAGTATTTT
CASSGTVTDTQYF
>TRBV7-8|TRBJ1-1|TRBD1|-
TGTGCCAGCAGCTTAGACAGGACAGGGAACCAAGCTTTCTTT
CASSLDRTGNQAFF
>TRBV4-1|TRBJ2-1|TRBD1|-
TGCGCCAGCAGCATCCGACAGGGACCCTACAATGAGCAGTTCTTC
CASSIRQGPYNEQFF
>TRBV5-4|TRBJ1-3|-|-
TGTGCCAGCAGCCGCGAGAACTCTGGAAACACCATATATTTT
CASSRENSGNTIYF
>TRBV5-6|TRBJ1-4|TRBD1|-
TGTGCCAGCAGCCTCAGGGGGATAAATGAAAAACTGTTTTTT
CASSLRGINEKLFF
>TRBV20-1|TRBJ2-3|-|-
TGCAGTGCTAGTGTTCGGGTCACCCGCACAGATACGCAGTATTTT
CSASVRVTRTDTQYF
>TRBV19|TRBJ1-2|-|-
TGTGCCAGTAGTATAGACTACAGTAACTATGGCTACACCTTC
CASSIDYSNYGYTF
>TRBV21-1|TRBJ2-2|-|-
TGTGCCAGTCCGGGACAGGGAACCGGGGAGCTGTTTTTT
CASPGQGTGELFF
>TRBV5-1|TRBJ2-7|TRBD2|-
TGCGCCAGCAGCTTGTTACTAGCGGGAGATAACGAGCAGTACTTC
CASSLLLAGDNEQYF
>TRBV5-1|TRBJ2-5|TRBD1|once
TGCGCCAGCAGCTTGGACCCCGCCTCGACAGGGTCGGTGGAGACCCAGTACTTC
CASSLDPASTGSVETQYF
>TRBV29-1|TRBJ2-1|TRBD1|-
TGCAGCGTCGGGTCGGGGACAGTCTTCTACAATGAGCAGTTCTTC
CSVGSGTVFYNEQFF
>TRBV7-8|TRBJ1-2|TRBD1|once
TGTGCCAGCAGCTTAGTGCGTCGGGACAGGGGATATGGCTACACCTTC
CASSLVRRDRGYGYTF
>TRBV3-1/TRBV3-2|TRBJ1-1|-|once
TGTGCCAGCAGCCAAGTGGGCTCGAACACTGAAGCTTTCTTT
CASSQVGSNTEAFF
>TRBV5-1|TRBJ2-5|TRBD1|-
TGCGCCAGCAGCTTCGGACAGGGAGAACGGGAGACCCAGTACTTC
CASSFGQGERETQYF
>TRBV6-5|TRBJ2-2|TRBD1|-
TGTGCCAGCAAGAAGGGACAGGGTAACACCGGGGAGCTGTTTTTT
CASKKGQGNTGELFF
>TRBV5-1|TRBJ1-1|-|-
TGCGCCAGCAGCTTGGTTGCAGGGTTGAACACTGAAGCTTTCTTT
CASSLVAGLNTEAFF
>TRBV5-4|TRBJ2-7|TRBD1|-
TGTGCCAGCAGCTTAAAGGACAGGGGCTACGAGCAGTACTTC
CASSLKDRGYEQYF
>TRBV28|TRBJ1-1|TRBD1|-
TGTGCCAGCAGTCCCGTGGGACAGCAAAAGAACACTGAAGCTTTCTTT
CASSPVGQQKNTEAFF
>TRBV10-3|TRBJ2-1|-|once
TGTGCCATCAGTGAGTCTGAGTATGAGCAGTTCTTC
CAISESEYEQFF
>TRBV27|TRBJ1-4|-|-
TGTGCCAGCAGTGATTCAGGGTATAATGAAAAACTGTTTTTT
CASSDSGYNEKLFF
>TRBV7-8|TRBJ2-1|TRBD2|-
TGTGCCAGCAGCTTAGCAGTAGCGGGGAGCTCCTACAATGAGCAGTTCTTC
CASSLAVAGSSYNEQFF
>TRBV5-6|TRBJ1-5|TRBD1|-
TGTGCCAGCAGCGCGGGACAGGGGGTTAGGCCCCAGCATTTT
CASSAGQGVRPQHF
>TRBV7-8|TRBJ2-1|TRBD2|few
TGTGCCAGCAGCTTATCGACTAGCGGGAATCATGAGCAGTTCTTC
CASSLSTSGNHEQFF
>TRBV2|TRBJ2-7|-|-
TGTGCCAGCAGTCGAGAGGTCTACGAGCAGTACTTC
CASSREVYEQYF
>TRBV7-9|TRBJ2-7|-|few
TGTGCCAGCAGCCCGTTCGTGGGGGCCACCTCTTACGAGCAGTACTTC
CASSPFVGATSYEQYF
>TRBV27|TRBJ2-1|-|-
TGTGCCAGCAGTCTAGGAACTCCTACGTACAATGAGCAGTTCTTC
CASSLGTPTYNEQFF
>TRBV28|TRBJ2-7|TRBD1|once
TGTGCCAGCCCCCCAAGGGACAGGGGCCCCCTAGGGCAGTACTTC
CASPPRDRGPLGQYF
>TRBV30|TRBJ2-1|TRBD2|-
TGTGCCTGGAGTGTACTTAGCGGGAGGGCCGCTGAGCAGTTCTTC
CAWSVLSGRAAEQFF
>TRBV29-1|TRBJ1-1|-|-
TGCAGCGTTGAAGATTGGCGGAGGAATGGACGAGCTTTCTTT
CSVEDWRRNGRAFF
>TRBV25-1|TRBJ1-4|-|-
TGTGCCAGCAGTGAATCTCCGGGGGGTTGGACTAATGAAAAACTGTTTTTT
CASSESPGGWTNEKLFF
>TRBV28|TRBJ1-1|TRBD1|-
TGTGCCAGCACCCCCTCGGCAGGGGGCCGGACTGAAGCTTTCTTT
CASTPSAGGRTEAFF
>TRBV20-1|TRBJ2-3|TRBD2|-
TGCAGTGCTAGTCCGGGAGGGAGGGGTCGCACAGATACGCAGTATTTT
CSASPGGRGRTDTQYF
>TRBV5-1|TRBJ1-1|TRBD1|once
TGCGCCAGCAGCTTACGGACAGGCGGGGATGAAGCTTTCTTT
CASSLRTGGDEAFF
>TRBV6-5|TRBJ2-1|-|-
TGTGCCAGCAGCCCGTTAGCGGTACAGAACAATGAGCAGTTCTTC
CASSPLAVQNNEQFF
>TRBV5-6|TRBJ1-2|-|-
TGTGCCAGCAGCTCCGCCGGGACAACTATGGGCTACACCTTC
CASSSAGTTMGYTF
>TRBV3-1/TRBV3-2|TRBJ2-1|TRBD2|-
TGTGCCAGCAGCCACGCTAGCGGGGGCTCCTACAATGAGCAGTTCTTC
CASSHASGGSYNEQFF
>TRBV6-5|TRBJ1-2|TRBD1|-
TGTGCCAGCAGTCCCATTAGACAGGGAGGCTACACCTTC
CASSPIRQGGYTF
>TRBV5-6|TRBJ2-7|TRBD1|-
TGTGCCAGCAGCTTGCTTGGGACAGCCTCCTACGAGCAGTACTTC
CASSLLGTASYEQYF
>TRBV28|TRBJ1-4|TRBD1|-
TGTGCCAGCAGTCCCGGGACAGGGGCCGAAAAACTGTTTTTT
CASSPGTGAEKLFF
>TRBV3-1/TRBV3-2|TRBJ2-7|-|once
TGTGCCAGCAGCCTGAACGGGAGAAAGAACGAGCAGTACTTC
CASSLNGRKNEQYF
>TRBV5-4|TRBJ2-7|TRBD2|few
TGTGCCAGCAGTACTAGCGGCTACGAGCAGTACTTC
CASSTSGYEQYF
>TRBV5-6|TRBJ2-7|TRBD1|-
TGTGCCAGCAGCCCCTACGGGACAGCCGGTAAGCAGTACTTC
CASSPYGTAGKQYF
>TRBV5-6|TRBJ2-7|TRBD1|-
TGTGCCAGCAGCTTAGGACAGGGGCTCTACGAGCAGTACTTC
CASSLGQGLYEQYF
>TRBV28|TRBJ1-3|TRBD1|-
TGTGCCAGCAGTTCGACAGGGGCTGGAAACACCATATATTTT
CASSSTGAGNTIYF
>TRBV19|TRBJ2-2|TRBD1|-
TGTGCCAGTAGTATACAGGGGGCTAAAACCGGGGAGCTGTTTTTT
CASSIQGAKTGELFF
>TRBV27|TRBJ2-5|-|-
TGTGCCAGCAGTTCCGGATCTAGAGCCCAGTACTTC
CASSSGSRAQYF